This T cell receptor beta chain derives from a study of regulatory T cells in long-lasting Graves disease. This clonotype was counted ten times or more. Germline trimming cut 6 bases from V and 1 base from J; bases unmatched to any gene: 2. Germline V gene data show CDR1 as MNHNS and CDR2 as SASEGT. The CDR3 has 13 amino acids. The sample's time point: persistent/refractory GD, antithyroid drugs over 5 years with positive TRAb. There was RNA extracted from PBMCs, and the TCR library was made from it. Investigators prepared the TCR beta libraries by applying iRepertoire HTBI primers and Arm-PCR of CDR3 regions. Each CDR3 protein is one row after TCRdb ran MiXCR on the multiplex PCR reads. The sample lists 300,000 to 350,000 distinct CDR3 sequences, 20% occurring once.

The J gene is TRBJ2-5, the V gene TRBV6-1; TRBD1 aligns across 7 bases. This TCR derives from a female donor with Graves disease. Sequenced here: peripheral blood mononuclear cells (PBMCs), sampled when the disease was refractory, from a patient treated with antithyroid drugs. Here the CDR3 DNA reads TGTGCCAGCAGAACAGGGGTCCAAGAGACCCAGTACTTC. This encodes CASRTGVQETQYF.